This T cell receptor (beta chain) came from a study of cytomegalovirus exposure and HLA in healthy donors. The CDR3 loop spans 15 amino acids. With V trimmed by 7 bases and J by 5 bases, 10 bases remained unmatched. Germline CDR1 is SGHDT and CDR2 is YYEEEE. TCRdb's table, derived via immunoSEQ multiplex PCR, lists solely in-frame clones and lacks some. The repertoire holds approximately 160,000 clones, with about 90% as singletons. The TCR comes from a young woman in good health and CMV-seropositive. The chain uses TRBV5-6 and TRBJ2-5; 11 bases map to TRBD2. Sequenced material: PBMCs. In nucleotides, the CDR3 is TGTGCCAGCGGCTACCCTAGCGGGGGGATGGAGACCCAGTACTTC. Encoded protein: CASGYPSGGMETQYF. The whole variable domain, filled in from reference TRBV5-6 and TRBJ2-5, reads DAGVTQSPTHLIKTRGQQVTLRCSPKSGHDTVSWYQQALGQGPQFIFQYYEEEERQRGNFPDRFSGHQFPNYSSELNVNALLLGDSALYLCASGYPSGGMETQYFGPGTRLLVL.